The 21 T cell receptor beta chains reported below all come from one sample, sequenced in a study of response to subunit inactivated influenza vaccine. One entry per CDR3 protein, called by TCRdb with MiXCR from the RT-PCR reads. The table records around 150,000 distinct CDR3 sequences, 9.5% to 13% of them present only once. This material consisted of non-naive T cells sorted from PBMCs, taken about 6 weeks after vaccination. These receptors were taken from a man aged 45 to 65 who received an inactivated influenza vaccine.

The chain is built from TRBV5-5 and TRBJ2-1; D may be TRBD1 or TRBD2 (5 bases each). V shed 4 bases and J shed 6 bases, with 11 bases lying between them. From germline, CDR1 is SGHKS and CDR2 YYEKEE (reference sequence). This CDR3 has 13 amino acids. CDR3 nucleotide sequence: TGTGCCAGCAGCCCGGGGCTACTCAATGAGCAGTTCTTC. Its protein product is CASSPGLLNEQFF.

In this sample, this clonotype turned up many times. CDR3 sequence (DNA): TGCGCCAGCAGCTTACAGAGCTCCTACGAGCAGTACTTC. Translation gives CASSLQSSYEQYF. The V and J genes are TRBV5-1 and TRBJ2-7; unclear D gene. The V and J ends lost 2 bases and 0 bases respectively, with 6 bases between them. Germline V CDR1 and CDR2: SGHRS, YFSETQ. This CDR3 has 13 residues.

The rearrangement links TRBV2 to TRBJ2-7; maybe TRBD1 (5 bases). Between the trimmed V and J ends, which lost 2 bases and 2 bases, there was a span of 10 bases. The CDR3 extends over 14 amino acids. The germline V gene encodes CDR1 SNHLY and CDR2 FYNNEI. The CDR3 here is CASSETTVTYEQYF. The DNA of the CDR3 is TGTGCCAGCAGTGAAACGACAGTGACCTACGAGCAGTACTTC.

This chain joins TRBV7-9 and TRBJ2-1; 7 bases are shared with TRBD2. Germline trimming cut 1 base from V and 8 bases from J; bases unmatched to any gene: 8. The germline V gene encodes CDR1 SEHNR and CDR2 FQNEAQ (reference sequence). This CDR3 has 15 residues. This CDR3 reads CASSLGIRGRDEQFF. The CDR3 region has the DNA TGTGCCAGCAGCTTAGGGATTCGTGGGAGGGATGAGCAGTTCTTC. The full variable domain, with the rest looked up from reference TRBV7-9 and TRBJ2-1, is DTGVSQNPRHKITKRGQNVTFRCDPISEHNRLYWYRQTLGQGPEFLTYFQNEAQLEKSRLLSDRFSAERPKGSFSTLEIQRTEQGDSAMYLCASSLGIRGRDEQFFGPGTRLTVL.

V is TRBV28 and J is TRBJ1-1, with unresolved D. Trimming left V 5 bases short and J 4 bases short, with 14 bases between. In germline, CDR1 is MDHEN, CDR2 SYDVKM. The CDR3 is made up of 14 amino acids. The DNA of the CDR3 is TGTGCCAGCAGTCCCGACCTAGTTTCCACTGAAGCTTTCTTT. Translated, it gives CASSPDLVSTEAFF.

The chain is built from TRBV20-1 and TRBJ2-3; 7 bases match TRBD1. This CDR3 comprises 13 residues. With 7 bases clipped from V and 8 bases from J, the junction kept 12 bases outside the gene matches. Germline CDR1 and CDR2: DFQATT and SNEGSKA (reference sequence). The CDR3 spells CSGFTGAPGTQYF. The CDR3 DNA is TGCAGTGGATTTACAGGGGCGCCCGGTACGCAGTATTTT.

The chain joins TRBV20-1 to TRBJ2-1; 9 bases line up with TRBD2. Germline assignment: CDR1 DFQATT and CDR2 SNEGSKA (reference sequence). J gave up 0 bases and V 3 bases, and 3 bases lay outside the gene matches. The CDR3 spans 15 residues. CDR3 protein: CSARQLAGSYNEQFF. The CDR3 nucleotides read TGCAGTGCTAGGCAACTAGCGGGCTCCTACAATGAGCAGTTCTTC.

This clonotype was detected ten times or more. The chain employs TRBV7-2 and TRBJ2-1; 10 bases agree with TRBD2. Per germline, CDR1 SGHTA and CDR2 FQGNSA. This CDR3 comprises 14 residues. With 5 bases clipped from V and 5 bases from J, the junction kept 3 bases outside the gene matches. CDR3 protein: CASSRTSGNNEQFF. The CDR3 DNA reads TGTGCCAGCAGCCGGACTAGCGGAAACAATGAGCAGTTCTTC.

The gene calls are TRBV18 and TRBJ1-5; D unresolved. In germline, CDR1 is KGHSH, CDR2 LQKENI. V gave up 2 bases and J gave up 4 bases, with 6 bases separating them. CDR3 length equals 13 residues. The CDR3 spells CASSPAFNQPQHF. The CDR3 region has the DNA TGTGCCAGCTCACCAGCGTTTAATCAGCCCCAGCATTTT.

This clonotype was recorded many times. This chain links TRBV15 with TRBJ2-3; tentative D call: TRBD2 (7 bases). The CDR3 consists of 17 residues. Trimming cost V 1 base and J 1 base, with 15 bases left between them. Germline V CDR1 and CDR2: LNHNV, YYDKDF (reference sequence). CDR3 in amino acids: CATSRATGRDGTDTQYF. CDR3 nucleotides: TGTGCCACCAGCAGAGCTACAGGGAGGGACGGCACAGATACGCAGTATTTT.

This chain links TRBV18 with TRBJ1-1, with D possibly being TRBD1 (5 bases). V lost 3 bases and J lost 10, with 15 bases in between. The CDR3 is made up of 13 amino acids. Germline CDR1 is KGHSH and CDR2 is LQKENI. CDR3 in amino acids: CASSPLQGEGAFF. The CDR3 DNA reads TGTGCCAGCTCACCCCTTCAGGGAGAGGGAGCTTTCTTT.

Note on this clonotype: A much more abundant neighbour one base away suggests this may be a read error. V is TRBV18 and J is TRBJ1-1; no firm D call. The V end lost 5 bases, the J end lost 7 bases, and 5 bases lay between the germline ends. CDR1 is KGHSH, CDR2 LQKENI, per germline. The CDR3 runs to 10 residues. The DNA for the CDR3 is TGTGCCAGCTCAGGCAGTGAAGCTTTCTTT. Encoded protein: CASSGSEAFF. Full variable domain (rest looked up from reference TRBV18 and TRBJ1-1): NAGVMQNPRHLVRRRGQEARLRCSPMKGHSHVYWYRQLPEEGLKFMVYLQKENIIDESGMPKERFSAEFPKEGPSILRIQQVVRGDSAAYFCASSGSEAFFGQGTRLTVV.

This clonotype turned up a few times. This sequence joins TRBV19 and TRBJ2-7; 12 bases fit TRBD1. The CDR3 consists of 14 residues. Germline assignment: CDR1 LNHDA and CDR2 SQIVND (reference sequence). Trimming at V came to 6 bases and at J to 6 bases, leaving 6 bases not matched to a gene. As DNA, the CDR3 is TGTGCCAGTAGCCCGGGACAGGGGGCTATCGAGCAGTACTTC. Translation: CASSPGQGAIEQYF.

In DNA form, the CDR3 reads TGTGCCTGGAGCGTCGGGGGGATCACAGATACGCAGTATTTT. Translating it yields CAWSVGGITDTQYF. The chain uses TRBV30 and TRBJ2-3; 7 bases align to TRBD2. The junction had 5 bases not matched to a gene; V was cut back by 3 bases and J by 2 bases. This CDR3 has 14 residues. Germline V gene data show CDR1 as GTSNPN and CDR2 as SVGIG (reference sequence).

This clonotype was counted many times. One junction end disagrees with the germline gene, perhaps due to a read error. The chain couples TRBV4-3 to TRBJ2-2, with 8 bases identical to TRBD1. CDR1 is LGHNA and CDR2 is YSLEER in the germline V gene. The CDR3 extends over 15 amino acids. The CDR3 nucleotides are TGCGCCAGCCGCCAGACAGGGGCTTGGACCGGGGAGCTGTTTTTT. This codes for CASRQTGAWTGELFF.

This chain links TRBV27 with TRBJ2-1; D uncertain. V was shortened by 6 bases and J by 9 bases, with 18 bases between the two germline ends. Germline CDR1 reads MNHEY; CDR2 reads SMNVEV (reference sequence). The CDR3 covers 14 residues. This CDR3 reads CASRIGPHRGEQFF. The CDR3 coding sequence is TGTGCCAGCAGAATTGGCCCCCACAGAGGTGAGCAGTTCTTC.

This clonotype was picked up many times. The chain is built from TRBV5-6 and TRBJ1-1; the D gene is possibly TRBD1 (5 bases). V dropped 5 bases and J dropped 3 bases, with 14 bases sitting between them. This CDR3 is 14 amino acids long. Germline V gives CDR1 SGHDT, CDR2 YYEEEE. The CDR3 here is CASSRIRGDTEAFF. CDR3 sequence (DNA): TGTGCCAGCAGTCGGATCCGGGGCGACACTGAAGCTTTCTTT.

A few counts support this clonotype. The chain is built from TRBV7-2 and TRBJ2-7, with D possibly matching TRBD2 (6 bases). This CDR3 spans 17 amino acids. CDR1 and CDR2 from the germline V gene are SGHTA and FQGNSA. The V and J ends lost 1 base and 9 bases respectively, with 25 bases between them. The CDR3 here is CASSLVGIGGTNRGQYF. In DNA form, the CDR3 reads TGTGCCAGCAGCTTAGTGGGGATTGGCGGGACCAACCGTGGGCAGTACTTC. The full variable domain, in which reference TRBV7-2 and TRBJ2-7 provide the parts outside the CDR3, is GAGVSQSPSNKVTEKGKDVELRCDPISGHTALYWYRQSLGQGLEFLIYFQGNSAPDKSGLPSDRFSAERTGGSVSTLTIQRTQQEDSAVYLCASSLVGIGGTNRGQYFGPGTRLTVT.

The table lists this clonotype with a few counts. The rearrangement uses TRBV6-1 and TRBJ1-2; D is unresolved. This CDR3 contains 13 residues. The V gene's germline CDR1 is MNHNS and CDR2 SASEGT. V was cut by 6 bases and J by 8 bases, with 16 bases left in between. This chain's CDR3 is CASSPGEGRGYTF. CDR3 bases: TGTGCCAGCAGCCCCGGGGAGGGCCGGGGCTACACCTTC.

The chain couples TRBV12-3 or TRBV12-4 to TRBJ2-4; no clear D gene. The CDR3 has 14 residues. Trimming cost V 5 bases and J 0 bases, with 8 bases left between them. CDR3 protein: CASSPTLAKNIQYF. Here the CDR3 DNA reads TGTGCCAGCAGTCCAACTCTAGCCAAAAACATTCAGTACTTC.

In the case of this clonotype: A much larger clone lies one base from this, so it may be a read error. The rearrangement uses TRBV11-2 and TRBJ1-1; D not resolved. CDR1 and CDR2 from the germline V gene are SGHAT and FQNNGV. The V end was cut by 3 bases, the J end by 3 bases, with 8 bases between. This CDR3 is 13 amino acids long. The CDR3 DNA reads TGTGCCAGCAGCTTTTTGAGGGACACTGAAGCTTTCTTT. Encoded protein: CASSFLRDTEAFF.